This TCR beta chain was sequenced in a study of T cells in Graves' hyperthyroidism and ophthalmopathy. Germline lookup yields CDR1 DFQATT and CDR2 SNEGSKA (reference sequence). This CDR3 is built from 14 residues. The ends were cut back, 5 bases at V and 0 bases at J, with 13 bases in the middle. Whole-study findings and limits: A 13 V-J model separated ophthalmopathy from stable hyperthyroidism.

Lactation, pregnancy, other autoimmune disease or uncontrolled infection excluded patients. Researchers took RNA transcripts and amplified the TCR beta CDR3 regions from them. A set of HTBI primers served as the primers for a first-round RT-PCR of the TCR CDR3. TCRdb ran MiXCR on the multiplex PCR reads and lists one entry per CDR3 protein. The repertoire holds roughly 300,000 distinct CDR3 sequences, with more than 11% as singletons. A word on this clonotype: Its antigen is undetermined.

The gene calls are TRBV20-1 and TRBJ1-1; D call uncertain. The TCR was taken from a woman aged 25 to 39 with Graves' hyperthyroidism. Material for sequencing was blood. The CDR3 loop is CSALTPKLNTEAFF. In nucleotides, the CDR3 is TGCAGTGCTCTGACACCGAAGCTGAACACTGAAGCTTTCTTT.